The sequence of this TCR beta chain was determined in a study of T cells in Graves' hyperthyroidism and ophthalmopathy. Germline lookup yields CDR1 SGHAT and CDR2 FQNNGV. The CDR3 runs 16 residues. After removal of 0 bases from V and 14 bases from J, the junction contained 16 bases not matched to a gene. Amplification targeted TCR beta CDR3 regions from RNA transcripts. First-round RT-PCR of the TCR CDR3 relied on the HTBI primer set. One entry per CDR3 protein results from TCRdb running MiXCR on the multiplex PCR reads. The sample lists roughly 300,000 distinct CDR3 sequences; around a sixth were seen once. General observations from the study: Ophthalmopathy cases were set apart from stable hyperthyroidism by a 13 V-J model. The model's output predicted ophthalmopathy at a median of 6.5 months prior to onset.

This clonotype came up many times. Its specificity is unknown. The source is a woman aged 45-65 years with Graves' hyperthyroidism. The chain carries TRBV11-2 and TRBJ2-1, with 7 bases matching TRBD2. The sequencing input was blood. The CDR3, as DNA: TGTGCCAGCAGCTTAGATCTGTTCGGGACTAAAGGGGCTGAGTTCTTC. Amino acids: CASSLDLFGTKGAEFF. Filled out from reference TRBV11-2 and TRBJ2-1, the complete variable domain reads EAGVAQSPRYKIIEKRQSVAFWCNPISGHATLYWYQQILGQGPKLLIQFQNNGVVDDSQLPKDRFSAERLKGVDSTLKIQPAKLEDSAVYLCASSLDLFGTKGAEFFGPGTRLTVL.